This section outlines one T cell receptor beta chain sequence together with its context. Its antigen is undetermined. Other DNA sequences within the sample encode an identical CDR3. In the naive CD8 group, cells lacked CD45RO and were positively selected for CCR7, so terminally differentiated effector memory CD45RA+ cells were left out. Libraries were prepared by immunoSEQ multiplex PCR; TCRdb keeps only in-frame clonotypes and omits some of them. The sample has 550,000 to 750,000 clones, about 95% seen once; the top ten hold roughly 0.1%. The entry originates in a study of shared clonotypes between healthy human individuals. J lost 0 bases, V lost 4 bases, and 3 bases had no gene match. This CDR3 has 15 amino acids. Per the germline V gene, CDR1 is LNHDA and CDR2 is SQIVND (reference sequence). Whole-study results and caveats: Shared clonotypes across all four donors exceeded non-shared ones in generation probability.

The clonotype originates from a woman under 40 in good health. The chain carries TRBV19 and TRBJ1-5; 7 bases fit TRBD1. The sequenced material came from naive CD8+ T cells sorted from blood. The chain's CDR3 is CASSTQGYSNQPQHF. In DNA form, the CDR3 reads TGTGCCAGTAGTACACAGGGGTATAGCAATCAGCCCCAGCATTTT.